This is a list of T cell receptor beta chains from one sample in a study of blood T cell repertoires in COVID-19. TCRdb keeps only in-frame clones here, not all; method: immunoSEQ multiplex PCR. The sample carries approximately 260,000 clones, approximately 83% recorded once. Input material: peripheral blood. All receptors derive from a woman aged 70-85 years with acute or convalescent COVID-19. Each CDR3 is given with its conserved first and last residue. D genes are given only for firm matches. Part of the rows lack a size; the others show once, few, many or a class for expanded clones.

DNA: TGCGCCAGCAGCTTAGAGGGACAGGGTACCCACGAGCAGTACTTC
CDR3: CASSLEGQGTHEQYF
size: NA
D: TRBD1
V: TRBV5-1
J: TRBJ2-7

DNA: TGTGCCAGCAGCCCACCCTCAACGGGGGGCACAGATACGCAGTATTTT
CDR3: CASSPPSTGGTDTQYF
size: NA
D: NA
V: TRBV6-2/TRBV6-3
J: TRBJ2-3

DNA: TGTGCCAGCACTTCCCATAGGGGAGGGACTGAAGCTTTCTTT
CDR3: CASTSHRGGTEAFF
size: few
D: NA
V: TRBV6-5
J: TRBJ1-1

DNA: TGTGCCAGCTCGGAGGGGATCACTGGAAACACCATATATTTT
CDR3: CASSEGITGNTIYF
size: few
D: NA
V: TRBV18
J: TRBJ1-3

DNA: TGTGCCAGTAGTATCGGAGGGGCCGGATACACTGAAGCTTTCTTT
CDR3: CASSIGGAGYTEAFF
size: once
D: NA
V: TRBV19
J: TRBJ1-1

DNA: TGTGCCAGCAGCCGGTCTCAGGGCGCTGAAGCTTTCTTT
CDR3: CASSRSQGAEAFF
size: NA
D: NA
V: TRBV3-1/TRBV3-2
J: TRBJ1-1

DNA: TGTGCCAGCAGAACAGGGTTCCAGCCCCAGCATTTT
CDR3: CASRTGFQPQHF
size: few
D: NA
V: TRBV27
J: TRBJ1-5

DNA: TGTGCCAGCTCACCATTAGCGGGGATGGAGACCCAGTACTTC
CDR3: CASSPLAGMETQYF
size: NA
D: TRBD2
V: TRBV18
J: TRBJ2-5

DNA: TGTGCCAGTAGTATGCGCCAAAAACATCAGCCCCAGCATTTT
CDR3: CASSMRQKHQPQHF
size: few
D: NA
V: TRBV19
J: TRBJ1-5

DNA: TGTGCCAGCAGTTTAGTAACCAGGGGGCTTACGTCGCGCCACGAGCAGTACTTC
CDR3: CASSLVTRGLTSRHEQYF
size: NA
D: TRBD1
V: TRBV28
J: TRBJ2-7

DNA: TGCGCCAGCAGCTTGGGGGACAGTAACCTCAATGAGCAGTTCTTC
CDR3: CASSLGDSNLNEQFF
size: NA
D: TRBD1
V: TRBV5-1
J: TRBJ2-1

DNA: TGCAGCGTCACGGGGCTAGCGGTACAAGAGACCCAGTACTTC
CDR3: CSVTGLAVQETQYF
size: NA
D: TRBD2
V: TRBV29-1
J: TRBJ2-5

DNA: TGTGCCAGCAGTTCGACAGTCGGCGAGCAGTACTTC
CDR3: CASSSTVGEQYF
size: NA
D: NA
V: TRBV7-2
J: TRBJ2-7

DNA: TGCGCCAGCAGCTTGGAGGGACTAAAGAACACCGGGGAGCTGTTTTTT
CDR3: CASSLEGLKNTGELFF
size: NA
D: TRBD2
V: TRBV5-1
J: TRBJ2-2

DNA: TGTGCCTGGAGTAGACAGGGGATGACTGAAGCTTTCTTT
CDR3: CAWSRQGMTEAFF
size: few
D: TRBD1
V: TRBV30
J: TRBJ1-1

DNA: TGCGCCAGCAGCGTAGGACAGTACACTGAAGCTTTCTTT
CDR3: CASSVGQYTEAFF
size: NA
D: NA
V: TRBV5-1
J: TRBJ1-1

DNA: TGTGCCAGCAGCCCGGGACAGATAACGGAGACCCAGTACTTC
CDR3: CASSPGQITETQYF
size: NA
D: TRBD1
V: TRBV5-4
J: TRBJ2-5

DNA: TGTGCCAGTGCAGGACAGGCTCGTTCACCCCTCCACTTT
CDR3: CASAGQARSPLHF
size: NA
D: TRBD1
V: TRBV19
J: TRBJ1-6

DNA: TGTGCCAGCACCCCCCCTGGGACAGGCGCCTTGAACTATGGCTACACCTTC
CDR3: CASTPPGTGALNYGYTF
size: NA
D: TRBD1
V: TRBV5-4
J: TRBJ1-2

DNA: TGTGCCAGCAGCTTGCGGACAGGGATCAGAGGGAACTATGGCTACACCTTC
CDR3: CASSLRTGIRGNYGYTF
size: NA
D: TRBD1
V: TRBV5-6
J: TRBJ1-2

DNA: TGCGCCAGCAGCTTGGGACAACAGGGGATGGGCGAGCAGTACTTC
CDR3: CASSLGQQGMGEQYF
size: NA
D: TRBD1
V: TRBV5-1
J: TRBJ2-7

DNA: TGTGCCAGCAGCTCAGGACAGGGGGCAACTAATGAAAAACTGTTTTTT
CDR3: CASSSGQGATNEKLFF
size: NA
D: TRBD1
V: TRBV5-8
J: TRBJ1-4

DNA: TGCACCCTTGGACAGGGAATGAGCAATCAGCCCCAGCATTTT
CDR3: CTLGQGMSNQPQHF
size: NA
D: NA
V: TRBV1
J: TRBJ1-5

DNA: TGTGCCAGCAGTTCTAGTCGGGTGCCGGACAATAATGAAAAACTGTTTTTT
CDR3: CASSSSRVPDNNEKLFF
size: once
D: NA
V: TRBV6-2/TRBV6-3
J: TRBJ1-4

DNA: TGTGCCAGCAGGTGGACAGGGGATGAGCAGTTCTTC
CDR3: CASRWTGDEQFF
size: NA
D: TRBD1
V: TRBV6-5
J: TRBJ2-1

DNA: TGTGCCAGCAGCGCGCCTTCGGGGGACAGGGGTCCCACCGGGGAGCTGTTTTTT
CDR3: CASSAPSGDRGPTGELFF
size: NA
D: TRBD1
V: TRBV9
J: TRBJ2-2

DNA: TGCGCCAGCAGCCAAGATTTAACAGGGACCTATGGCTACACCTTC
CDR3: CASSQDLTGTYGYTF
size: NA
D: NA
V: TRBV4-1
J: TRBJ1-2

DNA: TGTGCCAGCATTCCCTCAGGGGATATCACAGATACGCAGTATTTT
CDR3: CASIPSGDITDTQYF
size: NA
D: NA
V: TRBV7-8
J: TRBJ2-3

DNA: TGTGCCAGTAGTATACCCCGGACAGGGAACACTGAAGCTTTCTTT
CDR3: CASSIPRTGNTEAFF
size: NA
D: TRBD1
V: TRBV19
J: TRBJ1-1

DNA: TGTGCCAGCAGCCCGCAATGGGGGCGGCCAGATACGCAGTATTTT
CDR3: CASSPQWGRPDTQYF
size: NA
D: NA
V: TRBV9
J: TRBJ2-3

DNA: TGTGCCAGTACCTCACAGGGCTATGGCTACACCTTC
CDR3: CASTSQGYGYTF
size: NA
D: NA
V: TRBV19
J: TRBJ1-2